The next 23 T cell receptor beta chains were all read from a single sample in a study of blood T cell repertoires in COVID-19. This table comes from immunoSEQ multiplex PCR, and its TCRdb copy is limited to in-frame clones, with some not included. Of a few hundred thousand clones in the sample, approximately 90% were seen once. Sequencing was performed on peripheral blood. Receptors were obtained from a man between 25 and 39 years old with acute or convalescent COVID-19.

The rearrangement uses TRBV5-5 and TRBJ1-1; perhaps TRBD1 as D (6 bases). The germline CDR1 and CDR2 sequences are SGHKS and YYEKEE (reference sequence). Trimming left V 5 bases short and J 1 base short, with 18 bases between. The CDR3 runs to 16 residues. The CDR3, as DNA: TGTGCCAGCAGTTCCCTCGGGGGGCAGGGGAACACTGAAGCTTTCTTT. As protein: CASSSLGGQGNTEAFF. The full variable domain, with the rest looked up from reference TRBV5-5 and TRBJ1-1, is DAGVTQSPTHLIKTRGQQVTLRCSPISGHKSVSWYQQVLGQGPQFIFQYYEKEERGRGNFPDRFSARQFPNYSSELNVNALLLGDSALYLCASSSLGGQGNTEAFFGQGTRLTVV.

This clone was seen a few times. The chain links TRBV19 to TRBJ1-3, with D possibly being TRBD1 (6 bases). The germline CDR1 and CDR2 sequences are LNHDA and SQIVND (reference sequence). V was clipped by 5 bases and J by 0 bases, with 14 bases between them. This CDR3 contains 16 residues. CDR3 nucleotide sequence: TGTGCCAGTAGTCGATCTGGGACACCCTCTGGAAACACCATATATTTT. Translated: CASSRSGTPSGNTIYF.

The chain recombines TRBV6-5 with TRBJ2-7, with 10 bases aligning to TRBD1. The CDR3 covers 14 residues. V trimming: 11 bases; J trimming: 1 base; junction bases outside the gene matches: 8. CDR1 is MNHEY, CDR2 SVGAGI, per germline. Here the CDR3 DNA reads TGTGCCGCCACCCGGGACAGGGGTTCCTACGAGCAGTACTTC. This encodes CAATRDRGSYEQYF.

The chain recombines TRBV9 with TRBJ2-2; 7 bases are shared with TRBD1. The CDR3 loop spans 16 amino acids. The J segment lost 5 bases and the V segment lost 0 bases, leaving 7 bases of the junction unmatched. CDR1 is SGDLS, CDR2 YYNGEE, per germline. As DNA, the CDR3 is TGTGCCAGCAGCGTAGAAGACAGGGTGGGAACCGGGGAGCTGTTTTTT. It translates to CASSVEDRVGTGELFF.

The chain combines TRBV5-5 with TRBJ2-1, with 12 bases fitting TRBD2. The germline V gene encodes CDR1 SGHKS and CDR2 YYEKEE (reference sequence). The junction had 9 bases not matched to a gene; V was cut back by 5 bases and J by 9 bases. The CDR3 totals 15 residues. DNA for the CDR3: TGTGCCAGCAGTACACTAGCGGGGGGTAGTGGTGAGCAGTTCTTC. Its protein product is CASSTLAGGSGEQFF. Based on the CDR3 plus reference TRBV5-5 and TRBJ2-1, the full variable domain is DAGVTQSPTHLIKTRGQQVTLRCSPISGHKSVSWYQQVLGQGPQFIFQYYEKEERGRGNFPDRFSARQFPNYSSELNVNALLLGDSALYLCASSTLAGGSGEQFFGPGTRLTVL.

J is TRBJ1-6 and V is TRBV12-3 or TRBV12-4; TRBD1 is a possible D gene (5 bases). This CDR3 contains 13 residues. The V gene lost 6 bases and the J gene lost 6 bases, with 9 bases spanning the gap. CDR3 nucleotide sequence: TGTGCCAGCAGAAGGGGATCTAATTCACCCCTCCACTTT. Amino acids: CASRRGSNSPLHF.

The chain combines TRBV19 with TRBJ2-2, with 9 bases fitting TRBD1. The germline V gene has CDR1 LNHDA and CDR2 SQIVND (reference sequence). With V trimmed by 6 bases and J by 1 base, 9 bases remained unmatched. The CDR3 has 17 amino acids. This chain's CDR3 is CASSLTGGNRNTGELFF. The CDR3 coding sequence is TGTGCCAGTAGCTTAACAGGGGGCAACAGGAACACCGGGGAGCTGTTTTTT.

This chain uses TRBV5-1 with TRBJ2-3; 9 bases line up with TRBD2. The CDR3 runs to 15 residues. With 7 bases clipped from V and 1 base from J, the junction kept 7 bases outside the gene matches. CDR1 SGHRS and CDR2 YFSETQ come from the germline V gene. The CDR3: CASSRGGFGTDTQYF. In DNA, the CDR3 is TGCGCCAGCTCGCGGGGGGGCTTTGGCACAGATACGCAGTATTTT.

V gene TRBV6-1 combines with J gene TRBJ1-1; no firm D call. The CDR3 sequence is 11 residues long. Germline V gives CDR1 MNHNS, CDR2 SASEGT. V dropped 8 bases and J dropped 1 base, with 5 bases sitting between them. As DNA, the CDR3 is TGTGCCAGCGAGAAGAACACTGAAGCTTTCTTT. Translation gives CASEKNTEAFF.

V is TRBV9 and J is TRBJ1-4, with D perhaps matching TRBD1 (5 bases). The CDR3 runs to 12 residues. Germline loops: CDR1 SGDLS, CDR2 YYNGEE. V dropped 3 bases and J dropped 8 bases, with 8 bases sitting between them. Written as DNA, the CDR3 is TGTGCCAGCAGCGCGGAGGGGGAAAAACTGTTTTTT. Residues: CASSAEGEKLFF.

V usage is TRBV7-3 and J usage is TRBJ2-3; a weak D match, TRBD2 (5 bases). Germline V gives CDR1 SGHTA, CDR2 FQGTGA. This CDR3 is built from 14 residues. Between the trimmed V and J ends, which lost 3 bases and 4 bases, there was a span of 11 bases. The CDR3 coding sequence is TGTGCCAGCAGCTTTGGACTTGATTCAGATACGCAGTATTTT. Translating gives CASSFGLDSDTQYF.

The V gene is TRBV11-2, the J gene TRBJ2-7, with 9 positions matching TRBD1. The V gene end was trimmed by 10 bases and the J gene end by 2 bases; junction bases not matched to a gene: 9. Germline values: CDR1 SGHAT, CDR2 FQNNGV. There are 14 residues in the CDR3. CDR3: CATRDRVGTYEQYF. The CDR3 region has the DNA TGTGCCACCCGGGACAGGGTTGGGACCTACGAGCAGTACTTC.

This sequence joins TRBV5-1 and TRBJ1-2; 7 bases fit TRBD1. The V segment lost 3 bases and the J segment 6 bases; nucleotides outside the gene matches: 8. CDR3 size: 14 residues. Per the germline V gene, CDR1 is SGHRS and CDR2 is YFSETQ. As DNA, the CDR3 is TGCGCCAGCAGCTCCCTAGGGACAGCAGATGGCTACACCTTC. Translation gives CASSSLGTADGYTF.

V gene TRBV3-1 (or the pseudogene TRBV3-2) combines with J gene TRBJ2-2; D is perhaps TRBD1 (8 bases). V was cut by 0 bases and J by 5 bases, with 16 bases left in between. Germline V gives CDR1 LGHDT, CDR2 YNNKEL (reference sequence). The CDR3 runs 17 residues. In nucleotides, the CDR3 is TGTGCCAGCAGCCAAGAGTGGACAGGGAGGGGAACCGGGGAGCTGTTTTTT. Translating gives CASSQEWTGRGTGELFF.

The chain joins TRBV14 to TRBJ2-1; D is possibly TRBD2 (5 bases). Trimming took 5 bases from V and 4 from J, leaving 18 bases between them. Germline V gene lookup returns CDR1 SGHDN and CDR2 FVKESK. This CDR3 is built from 16 residues. The CDR3 here is CASSKTYGKEYNEQFF. CDR3 nucleotides: TGTGCCAGCAGCAAAACCTACGGGAAAGAGTACAATGAGCAGTTCTTC.

The chain employs TRBV10-3 and TRBJ2-2; 14 bases agree with TRBD2. The V and J ends lost 2 bases and 5 bases, in that order; junction bases with no gene match: 7. Germline V lookup: CDR1 ENHRY, CDR2 SYGVKD. The length of the CDR3 is 18 residues. The CDR3 DNA reads TGTGCCATCAGTGAGCCGGGACTAGCGGGAGTAAAAACCGGGGAGCTGTTTTTT. Protein sequence: CAISEPGLAGVKTGELFF.

This chain connects TRBV30 to TRBJ2-7; D might be TRBD2 (5 bases). Germline CDR1 reads GTSNPN; CDR2 reads SVGIG (reference sequence). V gave up 2 bases and J gave up 7 bases, with 15 bases separating them. The CDR3 has 13 residues. The CDR3 reads CAWSSRGFSEQYF. CDR3 nucleotide sequence: TGTGCCTGGAGTTCTCGGGGTTTTTCAGAGCAGTACTTC.

The chain employs TRBV11-2 and TRBJ2-1; 14 bases align to TRBD2. CDR3 size: 16 residues. The J segment lost 6 bases and the V segment lost 6 bases, leaving 7 bases of the junction unmatched. Germline assignment: CDR1 SGHAT and CDR2 FQNNGV. The CDR3 reads CASSSYGLAGGNEQFF. The CDR3 DNA sequence: TGTGCCAGCAGTTCCTACGGACTAGCGGGGGGCAATGAGCAGTTCTTC. Complete variable domain (other parts from reference TRBV11-2 and TRBJ2-1): EAGVAQSPRYKIIEKRQSVAFWCNPISGHATLYWYQQILGQGPKLLIQFQNNGVVDDSQLPKDRFSAERLKGVDSTLKIQPAKLEDSAVYLCASSSYGLAGGNEQFFGPGTRLTVL.

This chain joins TRBV5-8 and TRBJ1-4; D is undetermined. Germline V lookup: CDR1 SGHTS, CDR2 YDEGEE. V was trimmed by 0 bases and J by 4 bases, leaving 10 bases between them. This CDR3 spans 15 amino acids. The CDR3 protein is CASSLGPVLNEKLFF. The CDR3 DNA sequence: TGTGCCAGCAGCTTGGGTCCCGTACTTAATGAAAAACTGTTTTTT.

This rearrangement joins TRBV7-6 to TRBJ2-3; D possibly corresponds to TRBD1 (5 bases). Trimming pared 5 bases from V and 1 base from J, leaving 13 bases between. Germline-derived CDR1 and CDR2 are SGHVS and FNYEAQ. The CDR3 runs to 15 residues. The CDR3 loop reads CASSRTLSRTDTQYF. For the CDR3, the DNA is TGTGCCAGCAGCCGGACACTAAGCCGCACAGATACGCAGTATTTT.

The rearrangement joins TRBV11-3 to TRBJ1-3; D may be TRBD1 (5 bases). The CDR3 spans 14 residues. Germline CDR1 and CDR2: SGHNT and YENEEA. Between the trimmed V and J ends, which lost 9 bases and 0 bases, there was a span of 12 bases. The CDR3 DNA reads as TGTGCCAGGTCGGGGGGTCTCTCTGGAAACACCATATATTTT. Translation: CARSGGLSGNTIYF.

The J gene is TRBJ2-4, the V gene TRBV4-2, with D possibly being TRBD1 (6 bases). With 3 bases removed from V and 7 bases from J, the gap between germline ends came to 13 bases. CDR1 and CDR2 (germline): LGHNA, YNFKEQ. CDR3 length equals 14 residues. The CDR3 region is CASSHLYRANIQYF. The CDR3 DNA reads TGTGCCAGCAGCCACCTGTACAGGGCGAACATTCAGTACTTC.

The chain recombines TRBV19 with TRBJ1-5; 8 nucleotides align to TRBD1. The CDR3 is made up of 14 amino acids. Trimming cost V 2 bases and J 5 bases; bases outside gene matches: 2. Germline CDR1 and CDR2: LNHDA and SQIVND (reference sequence). The CDR3 here is CASSINRGDQPQHF. CDR3 coding DNA: TGTGCCAGTAGTATAAACAGGGGGGATCAGCCCCAGCATTTT.